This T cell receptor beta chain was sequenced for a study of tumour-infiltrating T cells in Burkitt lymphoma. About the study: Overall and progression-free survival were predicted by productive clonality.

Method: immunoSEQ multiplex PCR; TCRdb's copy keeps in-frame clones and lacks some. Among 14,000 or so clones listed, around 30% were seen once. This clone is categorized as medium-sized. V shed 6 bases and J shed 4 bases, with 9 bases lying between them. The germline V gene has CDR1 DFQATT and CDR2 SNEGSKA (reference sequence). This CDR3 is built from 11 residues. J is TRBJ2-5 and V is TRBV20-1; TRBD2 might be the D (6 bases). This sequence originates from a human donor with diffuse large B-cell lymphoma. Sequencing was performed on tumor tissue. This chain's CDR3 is CSAQAGETQYF. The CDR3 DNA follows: TGCAGTGCACAAGCGGGAGAGACCCAGTACTTC.